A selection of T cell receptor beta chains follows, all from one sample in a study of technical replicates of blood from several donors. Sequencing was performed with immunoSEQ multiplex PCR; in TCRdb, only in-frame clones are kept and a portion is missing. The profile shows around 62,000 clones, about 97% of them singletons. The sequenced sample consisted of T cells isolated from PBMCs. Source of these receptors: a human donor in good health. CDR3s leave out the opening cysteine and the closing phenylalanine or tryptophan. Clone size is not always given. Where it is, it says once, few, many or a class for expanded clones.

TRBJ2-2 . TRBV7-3 ASSVTSGIYTGELF
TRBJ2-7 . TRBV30 AWSDGTSGYEQY
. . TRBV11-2 ASSGGVGGHSYEQY
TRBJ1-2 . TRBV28 ASSPSIGQGFYGYT
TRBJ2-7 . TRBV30 ASTGTGYEQY
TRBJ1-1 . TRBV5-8 ASSLLFSPEAF
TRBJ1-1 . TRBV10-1 ASTILSSWVNTEAF
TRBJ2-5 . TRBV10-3 AISQQGAGETQY
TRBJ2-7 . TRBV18 ASLRDRAAYEQY
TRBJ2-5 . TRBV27 ASGGTDRWETQY
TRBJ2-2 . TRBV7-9 ASTPSPGTGELF
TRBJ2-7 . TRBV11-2 ASRSSGSPYEQY
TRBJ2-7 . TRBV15 ATSSLDRSYEQY
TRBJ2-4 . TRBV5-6 ASSLRTTLAKNIQY
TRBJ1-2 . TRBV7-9 ASSLDSTYGYT
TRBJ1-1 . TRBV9 ASSVVPEGPSEAF
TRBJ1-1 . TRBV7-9 ASSLLGTEAF
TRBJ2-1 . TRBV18 ASSPPVLELSYNEQF
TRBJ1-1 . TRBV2 ASRANTEAF
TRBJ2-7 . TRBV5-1 ASSFAGTYEQY
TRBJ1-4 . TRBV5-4 ASSFRTGPNNEKLF
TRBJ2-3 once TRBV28 ASRANQGLAGRTDTQY